This T cell receptor (beta chain) was sequenced in a study of blood T cell repertoires in COVID-19. The wider study: The United States, Italy and Spain provided the acute and convalescent COVID-19 samples.

V shed 6 bases and J shed 0 bases, with 18 bases lying between them. The CDR3 is made up of 16 amino acids. CDR1 is SGDLS and CDR2 is YYNGEE in the germline V gene. How the authors handled the data: Amplification with reference gene primers provided the estimates of nucleated cell counts. This table comes from immunoSEQ multiplex PCR, and its TCRdb copy is limited to in-frame clones, with some not included. The V and J calls and clone size are taken from that table; D and trimming were inferred from the DNA. The table has some 180,000 clones, more than 75% seen once. The Seattle patients joined while their infection was active and were tracked longitudinally afterward.

The receptor was derived from a woman between 35 and 50 years old with COVID-19, enrolled during active disease. The chain carries TRBV9 and TRBJ2-5, with D maybe TRBD1 (6 bases). Sequencing used peripheral blood. CDR3 region: CASTQGGPLNQETQYF. CDR3 coding DNA: TGTGCCAGCACCCAAGGGGGACCACTCAACCAAGAGACCCAGTACTTC.